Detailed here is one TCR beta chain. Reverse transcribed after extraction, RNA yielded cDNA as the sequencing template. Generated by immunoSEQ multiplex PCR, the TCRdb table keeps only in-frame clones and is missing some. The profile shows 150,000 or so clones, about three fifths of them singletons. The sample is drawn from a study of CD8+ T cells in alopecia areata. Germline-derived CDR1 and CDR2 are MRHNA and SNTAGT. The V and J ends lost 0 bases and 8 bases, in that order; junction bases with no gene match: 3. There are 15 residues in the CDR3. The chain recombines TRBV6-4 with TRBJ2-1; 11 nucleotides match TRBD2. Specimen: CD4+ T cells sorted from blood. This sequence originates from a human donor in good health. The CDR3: CASSDSTSGGDEQFF. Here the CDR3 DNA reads TGTGCCAGCAGTGACTCCACTAGCGGGGGCGATGAGCAGTTCTTC.